The present T cell receptor beta chain was sequenced within a study of cytomegalovirus exposure and HLA in healthy donors (dated by TCRdb to about 2017). Background for the entire study: According to an earlier analysis of a few hundred of the donors, 150 million to 200 million T cells yielded 117 million unique TCR beta sequences and approximately 280 Gb of sequence data. Approximately 300 gigabases of sequencing data and about 92 million unique TCR sequences made up an early release that covered roughly 670 HLA-typed donors. Of the roughly 400 genotyped donors, about 80% fell in the genetic ancestry cluster associated with self-reported Caucasian donors. The aim of the study was to test whether cataloging public T cell receptors could identify signatures of past pathogen exposure. The study used immunosequencing to profile the T cell repertoires of approximately 650 subjects and linked those repertoires to cytomegalovirus serostatus. Besides the first cohort of roughly 640 subjects, a separate validation cohort made up of roughly 130 different subjects was used. To predict cytomegalovirus infection status, the study brought together high-throughput TCR immunosequencing, statistical association of individual TCRs with disease status, and machine learning. A later analysis re-analyzed previously published TCR beta repertoires from approximately 700 donors and added high-resolution HLA genotyping to study TCR occurrence patterns. The later analysis used no new phenotypic data to find candidate immune exposures, relying instead on TCR beta sequences and their occurrence across donors. An earlier analysis of 500 to 750 of the donors applied high-throughput TCR beta sequencing to assess whether each TCR beta V gene segment acted as functional or pseudogenic. Alongside the repertoire data, information on donor age, sex, ethnicity and CMV serostatus was compiled. In a later genetic analysis, genome-wide SNP genotypes for about 60% of the 666 donors were used, and that subset was treated as a discovery cohort. Every repertoire in the discovery cohort had been generated on one and the same sequencing platform. Both class I and class II loci were covered by HLA typing, at four-digit resolution. The number of donors typed differed by locus, with roughly 629-640 for A, B, C, DRB1 and DQB1, roughly 520 for DQA1, some 570 for DPA1, and over 400 for DPB1. Because of strong linkage in the cohort, five DR-DQ haplotypes were treated as single units for association and clustering. Among some 410 genotyped donors of the cohort, an average of approximately 240,000 unique TCR beta nucleotide sequences were sequenced per donor, roughly 20% of them non-productive.

On the study overall, not on this receptor specifically: A few of the identified cytomegalovirus-associated TCR beta chains were confirmed in vitro to be specific for cytomegalovirus antigens. A further reported finding was that TCR beta sequences accurately predicted the HLA-A and HLA-B alleles for most subjects in the first cohort. Sequencing depth was assumed to be roughly uniform across donors in the presence/absence analyses, though that assumption may not hold. Broadly in line with IMGT annotations, most TCR beta V segments showed up in productive rearrangements about 90% or about 30% of the time in an earlier analysis of approximately 640 of the donors. A later genetic analysis reported fewer N-insertions in productive TCRs among donors in an Asian-associated ancestry cluster than the roughly 700-donor mean. A later analysis associated 16,951 TCR beta sequences with specific HLA alleles at a false discovery rate of 0.05. The sequencing pipeline was judged likely to have produced a cluster of highly shared sequence variants as a technical artifact. CMV serostatus was the only immune exposure information available for the cohort. A later analysis found that TCR association rates varied across HLA loci, with DRB1 alleles showing the most associated TCRs and HLA-C alleles the fewest. Most TCR sequences were observed very rarely across donors, whereas some public TCRs were present in many individuals. This cohort had only TCR beta chains sequenced, and the lack of alpha or paired-chain data limited which features could be detected. In a later analysis, HLA-associated TCR beta chains were found to be more clonally expanded and to have lower generation probabilities than equally common non-associated chains. In the study, some 160 TCR beta chains were listed as associated with cytomegalovirus. Because counts were too low, roughly 16 rarely observed V segments, including chromosome 9 orphons, were excluded from the earlier analysis of 587 of the donors. Linkage disequilibrium might explain the correlated functional status among segregating V segments, but an unknown experimental factor could not be excluded. When HLA alleles, especially DR and DQ, strongly co-occurred, TCR associations were difficult to assign to individual alleles. Several of the top co-occurrence clusters appeared to be linked to parvovirus B19, influenza, CMV and Epstein-Barr virus, according to a later analysis. According to the authors, the approach could potentially be generalized to other disease states and immunological phenotypes. An association between a missense DCLRE1C variant and V-gene and J-gene trimming of TCR beta chains was found in a later genetic analysis and replicated in an independent cohort. In a later analysis, most CMV-associated TCR beta chains were found to appear HLA-restricted, with HLA associations seemingly driven largely by CMV exposure. HLA typing was unavailable for some donors at each locus, so association tests used only the typed subset. Some IMGT-functional V segments, including TRBV6-2 and TRBV6-3, could not be told apart with the 87-base-pair reads, so those segments were excluded. In both the original and validation cohorts, the classifier was reported to diagnose cytomegalovirus status with high specificity and sensitivity.

The germline V gene supplies CDR1 KGHSH and CDR2 LQKENI. V loses 3 bases at its end and J loses 6 bases; junction bases beyond the gene matches: 5. The CDR3, cysteine through phenylalanine, is 14 amino acids long. This entry keeps only the CDR3 DNA: 42 bases, framed from base 1. In this sample, this clone turned up a few times. It lacks a known antigen. No much larger clone is present one base from it, and per-base qualities are unavailable. The library was built by means of the immunoSEQ multiplex PCR assay. A mixture of 60 forward primers for TCR Vbeta segments and 13 reverse primers for TCR Jbeta segments was used in the multiplex PCR. The CDR3 region of rearranged TCR beta genes was amplified from genomic DNA with a multiplex PCR assay. On the Illumina HiSeq System, the amplified TCR beta libraries were sequenced as 87-base-pair reads. Regarding the original processing steps: A later analysis tallied around 80 million unique TCR beta chains across the 666 repertoires, and 10 million to 11 million of those chains were shared by two or more donors. Raw reads were error-corrected and collapsed into unique sequences by a nearest-neighbor algorithm in which closely related sequences were merged to remove PCR and sequencing errors. V, D and J gene segments were assigned by aligning CDR3 sequences to IMGT reference sequences. For a sequence to be retained, a match of at least six nucleotides was required to both a V gene segment and a J gene segment. A rearrangement counted as productive if the CDR3 had no stop codons and remained in frame with V and J, and every other rearrangement counted as non-productive. CDR3 was defined according to IMGT convention as the region running from the second conserved V-encoded cysteine to the conserved J-encoded phenylalanine. The earlier analysis of about 530 of the donors excluded any sequence lacking an unambiguous match to a single V gene segment. In an earlier analysis of 587 of the donors, V segments were called functional above 56.7% productive rearrangements and were called segregating when the between-donor standard deviation exceeded 5%. A statistical classification framework was built for diagnosing cytomegalovirus status from the catalog of TCR beta chain sequences. V and J gene assignment, in a later analysis, came from comparing TCR nucleotide sequences with IMGT/GENE-DB human TR gene sequences. A later analysis assigned CDR3 sequences and most-parsimonious VDJ recombination scenarios with the TCRdist pipeline. In a later analysis, each TCR beta chain was defined by its CDR3 amino acid sequence together with its V-gene family, and reads without a unique V-gene family were excluded. A later analysis removed 600 or so highly shared, low-generation-probability nucleotide sequences to deal with suspected cross-contamination and a sequencing artifact. In a later analysis, a clonal expansion index was calculated for each public chain from normalized within-repertoire ranks of inferred template counts. In a later analysis, generation probabilities were computed with a VDJ recombination model fitted to out-of-frame rearrangements, and the resulting probabilities were checked against IGoR. Hypergeometric tests were used in a later analysis to score TCR-TCR, TCR-HLA and TCR-CMV co-occurrence, with a repertoire-size bias correction applied to the TCR pairs. To estimate false discovery rates, a later analysis permuted the HLA or CMV assignments 20 times. In a later analysis, co-occurring TCRs were grouped with DBSCAN, and TCRdist sequence similarity was added when clustering was performed within HLA-allele-positive subsets. Repertoires with fewer than 30,000 or more than 120,000 public chains were left out of co-occurrence clustering, as were a handful of repertoires with anomalous nucleotide sharing. TCRdb re-hosts the immuneACCESS table, in-frame sequences only. Its copies lack some clones; in the studies checked, an unresolved V gene accounts for under half of them, and the cause for the rest is not known. V and J calls and clone size are copied from that table; D and trimming were computed from the DNA. For this sample there are some 150,000 clones; more than 75% appear just once. Over 1.1% of the sample rests with the top ten.

The cohort comprised some 700 healthy bone marrow donors. At the time of sampling, all cohort members were nominally healthy, though unrecorded immune exposures were likely present. The donor tested CMV seronegative, placing the donor among the 300 to 400 seronegative members of the cohort. Each donor provided a peripheral blood sample, and peripheral blood mononuclear cells were used for TCR beta sequencing. Genomic DNA was extracted from the blood cell samples with the Qiagen DNeasy Blood Extraction Kit. The sequenced material came from PBMCs. The rearranged chain carries TRBV18 and TRBJ2-3, and TRBD1 aligns with 8 junction nucleotides. The TCR originated in a male donor in good health and CMV-seronegative. This receptor has the CDR3 CASSPRQGRDTQYF. The sequenced DNA: TGTGCCAGCTCACCGAGACAGGGGCGGGATACGCAGTATTTT.